Listed here is a single T cell receptor (beta chain). Its antigen is unidentified. This entry is derived from a study of cytomegalovirus exposure and HLA in healthy donors. Study-level findings and limits: A link between a missense DCLRE1C variant and TCR beta V- and J-gene trimming emerged from a later analysis. A few CMV-associated chains proved CMV antigen-specific in vitro.

The study ran its PCR with 60 Vbeta and 13 Jbeta primers. The data were produced by immunoSEQ multiplex PCR, yet TCRdb's version contains in-frame clones alone and is incomplete. The sample consists of 150,000 to 200,000 clones, roughly three quarters of them appearing once. This receptor was obtained from a man aged 18 to 35 in good health and CMV-seropositive. Sequences were obtained from PBMCs.

The CDR3 loop is CASRKPGQIYEQYF. CDR3 DNA sequence: TGTGCCAGCAGAAAACCGGGACAAATTTACGAGCAGTACTTC. The rearrangement links TRBV11-2 to TRBJ2-7; weak D call: TRBD1 (6 bases). The CDR3 is 14 residues long. The ends were cut back, 6 bases at V and 4 bases at J, with 16 bases in the middle. CDR1 is SGHAT, CDR2 FQNNGV, per germline.